This TCR beta chain is from a study of PD-L1 blockade in urothelial cancer. Time point defined: peripheral blood 6 weeks after treatment start. Per germline, CDR1 SGHKS and CDR2 YYEKEE (reference sequence). Trimming removed 4 bases at V and 2 bases at J, with 9 bases between. The CDR3 extends over 13 amino acids. TCRdb's copy holds only in-frame clones and misses some; the assay was immunoSEQ multiplex PCR. The table shows about 43,000 clones, with 83% occurring only once. The rearrangement joins TRBV5-5 to TRBJ2-5, with D perhaps matching TRBD1 (5 bases). The specimen was PBMCs, collected around atezolizumab (anti-PD-L1) treatment. This clonotype was sampled from a man between 60 and 75 years old with urothelial cancer. CDR3 protein: CASSEDTQETQYF. CDR3 coding DNA: TGTGCCAGCAGCGAGGACACTCAAGAGACCCAGTACTTC.